A selection of T cell receptor beta chains follows, all from one sample in a study of blood T cell repertoires in COVID-19. Assay used: immunoSEQ multiplex PCR; TCRdb lists only in-frame clones, some missing. The sample shows 150,000 or so clones, about 80% of them seen only once. Sequenced input: PBMCs or T cells enriched from blood (not recorded which). Every receptor here comes from a woman between 50 and 59 years old who had recovered from COVID-19. CDR3s include the opening cysteine and the closing phenylalanine or tryptophan. The D gene is left open where the match is weak. Clone size is stated in some rows and not others, as once, few, many or a class when expanded.

V: TRBV9
D: TRBD1
J: TRBJ1-1
size: .
DNA: TGTGCCAGCAGCGTAGCCGGGACAGGTGGGAGCACTGAAGCTTTCTTT
CDR3: CASSVAGTGGSTEAFF

V: TRBV6-1
D: .
J: TRBJ1-6
size: few
DNA: TGTGCCAGCAGTGGAGGACAGACCGGTGGCTCACCCCTCCACTTT
CDR3: CASSGGQTGGSPLHF

V: TRBV10-1
D: TRBD2
J: TRBJ2-3
size: .
DNA: TGCGCCAGCAGCCCGAGTAGGGGAGGGCCTAGCACAGATACGCAGTATTTT
CDR3: CASSPSRGGPSTDTQYF

V: TRBV27
D: .
J: TRBJ1-5
size: .
DNA: TGTGCCAGCAAAGGGGCTGATCAGCCCCAGCATTTT
CDR3: CASKGADQPQHF

V: TRBV19
D: TRBD1
J: TRBJ1-1
size: .
DNA: TGTGCCAGTCGTACAGGGGGAACTGAAGCTTTCTTT
CDR3: CASRTGGTEAFF

V: TRBV12-5
D: .
J: TRBJ2-3
size: .
DNA: TGTGCTAGTGGCACCGGGACACGGTCTGATACGCAGTATTTT
CDR3: CASGTGTRSDTQYF

V: TRBV4-1
D: .
J: TRBJ2-1
size: .
DNA: TGCGCCAGCAGCCAAGGGGGGGAGAGCTACAATGAGCAGTTCTTC
CDR3: CASSQGGESYNEQFF

V: TRBV30
D: TRBD1
J: TRBJ2-3
size: once
DNA: TGTGCCTGGAGTGGGTGGGACAGGGGAACAGATACGCAGTATTTT
CDR3: CAWSGWDRGTDTQYF

V: TRBV6-5
D: .
J: TRBJ1-6
size: .
DNA: TGTGCCAGCAGTTTCCGGGGTCCACCCCTCCACTTT
CDR3: CASSFRGPPLHF

V: TRBV18
D: .
J: TRBJ2-2
size: .
DNA: TGTGCCAGCTCGCCAGCAGCGCAGGGGAAGGACGGGGAGCTGTTTTTT
CDR3: CASSPAAQGKDGELFF

V: TRBV2
D: .
J: TRBJ1-6
size: .
DNA: TGTGCCAGCAGTGTCCGGGGAGTGGGCTCACCCCTCCACTTT
CDR3: CASSVRGVGSPLHF

V: TRBV4-2
D: TRBD2
J: TRBJ2-5
size: .
DNA: TGTGCCAGCAGCCCCAGCGGCGGCAGAAACTTAGCGGGGGAGGAGACCCAGTACTTC
CDR3: CASSPSGGRNLAGEETQYF

V: TRBV9
D: .
J: TRBJ1-1
size: .
DNA: TGTGCCAGCAGCGTAGAGTTTGGAGAGGCTTTCTTT
CDR3: CASSVEFGEAFF

V: TRBV10-3
D: TRBD1
J: TRBJ1-2
size: .
DNA: TGTGCCATCAGCACAGGGGGCTCGAACTATGGCTACACCTTC
CDR3: CAISTGGSNYGYTF

V: TRBV28
D: .
J: TRBJ1-3
size: .
DNA: TGTGCCAGCAGTATACCACAACTAGCCTCAGGAAACACCATATATTTT
CDR3: CASSIPQLASGNTIYF

V: TRBV7-8
D: TRBD1
J: TRBJ1-1
size: once
DNA: TGTGCCAGCAGCTGGGACAGGGGTAACACTGAAGCTTTCTTT
CDR3: CASSWDRGNTEAFF

V: TRBV28
D: .
J: TRBJ1-1
size: .
DNA: TGTGCCAGCAGTCACTACAGGGATGGACGAACTGAAGCTTTCTTT
CDR3: CASSHYRDGRTEAFF

V: TRBV18
D: TRBD2
J: TRBJ2-7
size: .
DNA: TGTGCCAGCTCAGTCGCGGGGGACTACGAGCAGTACTTC
CDR3: CASSVAGDYEQYF

V: TRBV7-7
D: .
J: TRBJ2-5
size: .
DNA: TGTGCTAGCAGCTTGGGTCGGGGGAACCAAGAGACCCAGTACTTC
CDR3: CASSLGRGNQETQYF

V: TRBV19
D: TRBD2
J: TRBJ2-3
size: .
DNA: TGTGCCAGTAGTATGGGCCTAGCGGGATCAGATACGCAGTATTTT
CDR3: CASSMGLAGSDTQYF

V: TRBV4-1
D: .
J: TRBJ1-2
size: .
DNA: TGCGCCAGCAGCCAAGATCCGGGGACTTACTATGGCTACACCTTC
CDR3: CASSQDPGTYYGYTF

V: TRBV14
D: TRBD1
J: TRBJ1-1
size: .
DNA: TGTGCCAGCAGCCCAACAGGGGGCCTCACTGAAGCTTTCTTT
CDR3: CASSPTGGLTEAFF

V: TRBV5-1
D: TRBD2
J: TRBJ2-1
size: .
DNA: TGCGCCAGCAGCTTGGCTAGCGGGAGGACCTACAATGAGCAGTTCTTC
CDR3: CASSLASGRTYNEQFF

V: TRBV6-5
D: TRBD1
J: TRBJ1-5
size: .
DNA: TGTGCCAGCAGTCCGGGACAGGTTCAGCCCCAGCATTTT
CDR3: CASSPGQVQPQHF

V: TRBV6-4
D: TRBD2
J: TRBJ2-3
size: .
DNA: TGTGCCAGCAGCAGGGGACTAGCGGGAAGACCGCAGTATTTT
CDR3: CASSRGLAGRPQYF

V: TRBV6-5
D: TRBD2
J: TRBJ2-5
size: .
DNA: TGTGCCAGCAGTTACACCTGGACTAGCGGGGGGGAGACCCAGTACTTC
CDR3: CASSYTWTSGGETQYF

V: TRBV3-1/TRBV3-2
D: TRBD2
J: TRBJ2-3
size: .
DNA: TGTGCCAGCAGCCAAGGCGAGGGTCGGGGGGTGAGGGCAGATACGCAGTATTTT
CDR3: CASSQGEGRGVRADTQYF

V: TRBV6-1
D: TRBD2
J: TRBJ2-7
size: .
DNA: TGTGCCAGCAGTGAAGCGGGCGGGAGGGACCCCTACGAGCAGTACTTC
CDR3: CASSEAGGRDPYEQYF

V: TRBV4-2
D: .
J: TRBJ2-3
size: .
DNA: TGTGCCAGCAGCCAAAGGCTAGCAGGCGATACGCAGTATTTT
CDR3: CASSQRLAGDTQYF

V: TRBV7-3
D: .
J: TRBJ2-2
size: few
DNA: TGTGCCAGCAGCTTGGACAGAACCGGGGAGCTGTTTTTT
CDR3: CASSLDRTGELFF

V: TRBV5-1
D: TRBD1
J: TRBJ1-5
size: once
DNA: TGCGCCAGCAGCTCGGAGGGGGCCTGGAATCAGCCCCAGCATTTT
CDR3: CASSSEGAWNQPQHF

V: TRBV13
D: TRBD2
J: TRBJ2-5
size: .
DNA: TGTGCCAGCAGCTTTCCGGGACTAGCGGGGGGTTGGGAGACCCAGTACTTC
CDR3: CASSFPGLAGGWETQYF

V: TRBV27
D: .
J: TRBJ2-5
size: once
DNA: TGTGCCAGCAGTTCAACAGGGTGGAAGACCCAGTACTTC
CDR3: CASSSTGWKTQYF

V: TRBV19
D: TRBD2
J: TRBJ2-3
size: .
DNA: TGTGCCAGTAGTGTAAAGACTAGCGGTAACACAGATACGCAGTATTTT
CDR3: CASSVKTSGNTDTQYF

V: TRBV5-1
D: TRBD2
J: TRBJ2-3
size: few
DNA: TGCGCCAGCACCTCTAGCGGGGCTAGCACAGATACGCAGTATTTT
CDR3: CASTSSGASTDTQYF

V: TRBV6-1
D: .
J: TRBJ1-1
size: .
DNA: TGTGCCAGCAGTGAATGGGGGGTCACTGAAGCTTTCTTT
CDR3: CASSEWGVTEAFF

V: TRBV11-3
D: TRBD1
J: TRBJ1-2
size: .
DNA: TGTGCCAGCAGTTCTGGACAGGGGATTTATGGCTACACCTTC
CDR3: CASSSGQGIYGYTF

V: TRBV19
D: .
J: TRBJ2-1
size: few
DNA: TGTGCCAGTTCTGGGGGGGGCTCCAATGAGCAGTTCTTC
CDR3: CASSGGGSNEQFF

V: TRBV12-5
D: .
J: TRBJ1-4
size: .
DNA: TGTGCTAGTGGTTTGGATAGCGCGAATGAAAAACTGTTTTTT
CDR3: CASGLDSANEKLFF

V: TRBV25-1
D: TRBD2
J: TRBJ2-7
size: .
DNA: TGTGCCAGCAGTCCGACCAGCGGGGCCACCGGGCAGTACTTC
CDR3: CASSPTSGATGQYF

V: TRBV7-3
D: TRBD1
J: TRBJ1-2
size: few
DNA: TGTGCCAGCAGCCTGGGCAGGGGGTATGGCTACACCTTC
CDR3: CASSLGRGYGYTF

V: TRBV3-1/TRBV3-2
D: TRBD2
J: TRBJ2-7
size: .
DNA: TGTGCCAGCAGCCAGGGGACTAGCGGACGTTATATTAGCGAGCAGTACTTC
CDR3: CASSQGTSGRYISEQYF

V: TRBV9
D: .
J: TRBJ2-1
size: .
DNA: TGTGCCAGCAGCATCCAACACTACCCCAATGAGCAGTTCTTC
CDR3: CASSIQHYPNEQFF

V: TRBV29-1
D: .
J: TRBJ2-4
size: once
DNA: TGCAGCGTTATACGGGGTAACATTCAGTACTTC
CDR3: CSVIRGNIQYF

V: TRBV18
D: TRBD2
J: TRBJ2-2
size: .
DNA: TGTGCCAGCTCACCAACAGGACTAGCGGGCAACACCGGGGAGCTGTTTTTT
CDR3: CASSPTGLAGNTGELFF

V: TRBV7-9
D: TRBD2
J: TRBJ2-3
size: .
DNA: TGTGCCAGCAGCTCGACTAGCGGGGCAGGGGATACGCAGTATTTT
CDR3: CASSSTSGAGDTQYF

V: TRBV2
D: TRBD1
J: TRBJ1-6
size: .
DNA: TGTGCCAGCAGGGGACAGGGGGCGCATAATTCACCCCTCCACTTT
CDR3: CASRGQGAHNSPLHF

V: TRBV19
D: .
J: TRBJ2-7
size: .
DNA: TGTGCCAGTAGTATAGAGGGGCCCGGTTACGACTACGAGCAGTACTTC
CDR3: CASSIEGPGYDYEQYF

V: TRBV5-6
D: .
J: TRBJ1-1
size: .
DNA: TGTGCCAGCACCTTCGGGGGGCGGGACACTGAAGCTTTCTTT
CDR3: CASTFGGRDTEAFF

V: TRBV11-3
D: TRBD2
J: TRBJ2-1
size: .
DNA: TGTGCCAGCAGCACCCGTAGCGGGGGGGCAGGTAATGAGCAGTTCTTC
CDR3: CASSTRSGGAGNEQFF

V: TRBV7-3
D: .
J: TRBJ1-2
size: .
DNA: TGTGCCAGCAGCTTAGGCGGCAACTATGGCTACACCTTC
CDR3: CASSLGGNYGYTF

V: TRBV2
D: .
J: TRBJ1-2
size: .
DNA: TGTGCCAGCAGTGATTCGGCGGACAGAGTTAACTATGGCTACACCTTC
CDR3: CASSDSADRVNYGYTF

V: TRBV5-4
D: .
J: TRBJ2-3
size: .
DNA: TGTGCCAGCAGCTCGGACGGGAATACGCAGTATTTT
CDR3: CASSSDGNTQYF

V: TRBV3-1/TRBV3-2
D: .
J: TRBJ1-4
size: .
DNA: TGTGCCAGCAGCCCAGATGACACCCGGTCTCGAGAAAAACTGTTTTTT
CDR3: CASSPDDTRSREKLFF